This T cell receptor beta chain was identified in a study of PD-L1 blockade in urothelial cancer. For the study at large: About nine tenths of the roughly 29 patients comprised males who had bladder-origin urothelial cancer. Blood analyses occurred 3 weeks (second dose) and 6 weeks post treatment start. Study-level results: Having blood TCR clonality under the median before treatment predicted better survival.

On this clone: Its antigen is not known.

Pretreatment and on-treatment samples were taken, numbering 1 to 8 per patient. The CDR3 length is 16 residues. Germline V gene data show CDR1 as SGHRS and CDR2 as YFSETQ. V was trimmed by 0 bases and J by 1 base, leaving 13 bases between them. Some clones are missing from TCRdb's copy, which holds only in-frame ones; the method was immunoSEQ multiplex PCR. The data contain about 74,000 clones, 80% to 85% of them singletons. The source of this sequence is a man between 65 and 85 years old with urothelial cancer. The J gene is TRBJ2-5, the V gene TRBV5-1; D unclear. The input for sequencing was PBMCs, taken around atezolizumab (anti-PD-L1) treatment. The CDR3 loop is CASSLGPSGAQETQYF. The CDR3 bases are TGCGCCAGCAGCTTGGGGCCCTCTGGAGCCCAAGAGACCCAGTACTTC.